These 12 T cell receptor beta chains share one sample of origin, sequenced in a study of blood T cell repertoires in COVID-19. Repertoires were generated with immunoSEQ multiplex PCR, while TCRdb's copy carries only in-frame clones and drops some. In the table there are fewer than 200,000 clones, about four fifths of which are singletons. What was sequenced was peripheral blood. These receptors originate from a man in his 70s with active or convalescent COVID-19.

The V gene is TRBV18, the J gene TRBJ2-7; D might be TRBD1 (6 bases). The CDR3 covers 15 residues. V dropped 7 bases and J dropped 0 bases, with 16 bases sitting between them. The germline CDR1 and CDR2 sequences are KGHSH and LQKENI. The CDR3 region has the DNA TGTGCCAGCTTCCCAAGGGACACAATCTCCTACGAGCAGTACTTC. Residues: CASFPRDTISYEQYF.

The chain uses TRBV19 and TRBJ2-1; the match to TRBD2 covers 9 bases. The CDR3 is made up of 16 amino acids. V lost 5 bases to trimming and J lost 7 bases; unmatched junction nucleotides: 12. The germline gives CDR1 LNHDA, CDR2 SQIVND (reference sequence). CDR3 residues: CASSATGTSLLNEQFF. The CDR3 region has the DNA TGTGCCAGTAGTGCCACCGGGACTAGCCTCTTGAATGAGCAGTTCTTC.

This clone occurred a few times. V is TRBV12-3 or TRBV12-4 and J is TRBJ1-2, with D tentatively TRBD1 (5 bases). V was cut by 3 bases and J by 11 bases, with 16 bases left in between. The CDR3 extends over 13 amino acids. The chain's CDR3 is CASSLGRPGKYTF. CDR3 nucleotides: TGTGCCAGCAGTTTGGGTCGACCAGGGAAGTACACCTTC.

This rearrangement joins TRBV12-3 or TRBV12-4 to TRBJ1-5, with D unclear. The CDR3 is 12 residues long. V shed 3 bases and J shed 4 bases, with 4 bases lying between them. The CDR3 spells CASSFENQPQHF. The CDR3, as DNA: TGTGCCAGCAGTTTTGAGAATCAGCCCCAGCATTTT.

J is TRBJ1-2 and V is TRBV25-1; TRBD1 might be the D (6 bases). Trimming removed 5 bases at V and 4 bases at J, with 11 bases between. Germline lookup yields CDR1 MGHDK and CDR2 SYGVNS. This CDR3 comprises 13 residues. DNA for the CDR3: TGTGCCAGCAGTCACACAGGGTTCTATGGCTACACCTTC. Translated: CASSHTGFYGYTF.

This clone was seen only a few times. This sequence joins TRBV5-6 and TRBJ2-7, with 8 bases matching TRBD2. This CDR3 is 17 amino acids long. Germline V gives CDR1 SGHDT, CDR2 YYEEEE. Trimming removed 4 bases from V and 5 bases from J; junction bases left unmatched: 17. In DNA form, the CDR3 reads TGTGCCAGCAGCCGCTCCGGGACTAGAGAGCGGTGGAACGAGCAGTACTTC. Translating gives CASSRSGTRERWNEQYF.

The table lists this clone with a count of one. The chain is built from TRBV2 and TRBJ2-5; D not certain. The V and J ends lost 2 bases and 1 base respectively, with 5 bases between them. This CDR3 has 13 amino acids. CDR1 and CDR2 from the germline V gene are SNHLY and FYNNEI. The CDR3 nucleotides are TGTGCCAGCAGTGAAAGCGTCCAAGAGACCCAGTACTTC. This encodes CASSESVQETQYF. The variable domain in full, with the rest retrieved from reference TRBV2 and TRBJ2-5, is EPEVTQTPSHQVTQMGQEVILRCVPISNHLYFYWYRQILGQKVEFLVSFYNNEISEKSEIFDDQFSVERPDGSNFTLKIRSTKLEDSAMYFCASSESVQETQYFGPGTRLLVL.

The rearrangement links TRBV6-5 to TRBJ1-4; D possibly corresponds to TRBD1 (6 bases). Germline CDR1 and CDR2: MNHEY and SVGAGI. The CDR3 loop spans 15 amino acids. Trimming removed 6 bases from V and 3 bases from J, with 14 bases in between. The chain's CDR3 is CASRWGGSANEKLFF. Here the CDR3 DNA reads TGTGCCAGCAGATGGGGGGGCTCGGCTAATGAAAAACTGTTTTTT.

The V gene is TRBV5-4, the J gene TRBJ1-2; the D is unclear. The ends were cut back, 0 bases at V and 4 bases at J, with 10 bases in the middle. From germline, CDR1 is SGHNT and CDR2 YYREEE (reference sequence). This CDR3 is 14 amino acids long. CDR3 nucleotides: TGTGCCAGCAGCTTGGTCCCCTCGGGCTATGGCTACACCTTC. This translates into CASSLVPSGYGYTF.

The J gene is TRBJ1-5, the V gene TRBV2; no firm D call. Germline lookup yields CDR1 SNHLY and CDR2 FYNNEI. The CDR3 loop spans 11 amino acids. Trimming shortened V by 9 bases and J by 5 bases, and 8 bases separated the two germline ends. CDR3: CARLPHQPQHF. In DNA form, the CDR3 reads TGTGCCAGACTCCCCCATCAGCCCCAGCATTTT.

The genes are TRBV4-3 and TRBJ2-5; 7 bases fit TRBD2. J was trimmed by 4 bases and V by 5 bases; bases with no gene match: 7. CDR1 and CDR2 from the germline V gene are LGHNA and YSLEER. The CDR3 length is 14 residues. CDR3 DNA: TGCGCCAGCAGCACTCAAGCGGGGCCAGAGACCCAGTACTTC. Encoded protein: CASSTQAGPETQYF.

The chain is built from TRBV6-1 and TRBJ1-1; a weak D match, TRBD1 (5 bases). This CDR3 comprises 17 residues. The germline V gene has CDR1 MNHNS and CDR2 SASEGT. Trimming removed 3 bases at V and 1 base at J, with 18 bases between. Here the CDR3 reads CASSDGRGVNTNTEAFF. The CDR3 region has the DNA TGTGCCAGCAGTGACGGTAGGGGCGTGAATACGAACACTGAAGCTTTCTTT.